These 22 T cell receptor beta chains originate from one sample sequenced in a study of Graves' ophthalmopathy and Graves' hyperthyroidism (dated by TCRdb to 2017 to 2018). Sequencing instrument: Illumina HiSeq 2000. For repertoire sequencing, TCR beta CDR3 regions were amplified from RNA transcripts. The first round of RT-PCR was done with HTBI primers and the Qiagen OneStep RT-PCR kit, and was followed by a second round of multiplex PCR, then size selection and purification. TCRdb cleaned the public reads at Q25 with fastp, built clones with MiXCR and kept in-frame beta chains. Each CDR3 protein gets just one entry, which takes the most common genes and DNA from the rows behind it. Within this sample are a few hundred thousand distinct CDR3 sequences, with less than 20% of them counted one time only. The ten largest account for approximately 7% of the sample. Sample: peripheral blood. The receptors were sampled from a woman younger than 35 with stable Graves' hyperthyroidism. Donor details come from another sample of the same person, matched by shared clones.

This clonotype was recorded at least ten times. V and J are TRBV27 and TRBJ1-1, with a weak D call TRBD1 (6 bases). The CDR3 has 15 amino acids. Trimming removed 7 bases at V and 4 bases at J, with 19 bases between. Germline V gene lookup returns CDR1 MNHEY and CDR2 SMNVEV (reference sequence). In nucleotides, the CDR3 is TGTGCCAGCACCTCCAGGGGATCATGGGGCACTGAAGCTTTCTTT. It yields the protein CASTSRGSWGTEAFF.

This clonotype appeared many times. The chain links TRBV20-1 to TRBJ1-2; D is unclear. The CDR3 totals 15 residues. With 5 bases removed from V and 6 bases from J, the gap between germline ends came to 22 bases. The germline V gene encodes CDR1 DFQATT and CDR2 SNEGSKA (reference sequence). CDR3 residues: CSAFTGQTRGNGYTF. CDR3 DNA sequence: TGCAGTGCTTTCACTGGGCAGACCAGAGGGAATGGCTACACCTTC.

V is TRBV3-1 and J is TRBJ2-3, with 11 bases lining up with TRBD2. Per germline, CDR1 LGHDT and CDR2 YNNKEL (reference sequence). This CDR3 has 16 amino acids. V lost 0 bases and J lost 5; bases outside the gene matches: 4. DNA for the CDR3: TGTGCCAGCAGCCAAGAGGGTAGCGGGGGGGGAGATACGCAGTATTTT. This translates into CASSQEGSGGGDTQYF.

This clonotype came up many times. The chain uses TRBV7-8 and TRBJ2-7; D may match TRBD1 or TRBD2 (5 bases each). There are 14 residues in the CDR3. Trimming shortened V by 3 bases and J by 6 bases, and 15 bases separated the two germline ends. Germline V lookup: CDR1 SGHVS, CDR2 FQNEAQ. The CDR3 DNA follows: TGTGCCAGCAGCTTGGGGGTCGGATTCCCCGAGCAGTACTTC. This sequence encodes CASSLGVGFPEQYF. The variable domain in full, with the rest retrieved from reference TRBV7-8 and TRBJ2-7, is GAGVSQSPRYKVAKRGQDVALRCDPISGHVSLFWYQQALGQGPEFLTYFQNEAQLDKSGLPSDRFFAERPEGSVSTLKIQRTQQEDSAVYLCASSLGVGFPEQYFGPGTRLTVT.

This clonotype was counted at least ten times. The CDR3 bases are TGTGCCACCAGTGATCCCTCCGGGACAGAGTATGGCTACACCTTC. Amino acid sequence: CATSDPSGTEYGYTF. The chain employs TRBV24-1 and TRBJ1-2; TRBD1 agrees at 7 bases. V lost 3 bases and J lost 5; bases outside the gene matches: 8. This CDR3 is built from 15 residues. Looked up from germline, CDR1 is KGHDR and CDR2 is SFDVKD.

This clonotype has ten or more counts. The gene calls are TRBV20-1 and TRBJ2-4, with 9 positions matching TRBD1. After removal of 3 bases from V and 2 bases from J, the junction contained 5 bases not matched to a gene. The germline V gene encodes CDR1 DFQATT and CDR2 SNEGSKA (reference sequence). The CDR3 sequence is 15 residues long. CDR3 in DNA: TGCAGTGCTAGCCGGGACAGGGAGACCAAAAACATTCAGTACTTC. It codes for CSASRDRETKNIQYF.

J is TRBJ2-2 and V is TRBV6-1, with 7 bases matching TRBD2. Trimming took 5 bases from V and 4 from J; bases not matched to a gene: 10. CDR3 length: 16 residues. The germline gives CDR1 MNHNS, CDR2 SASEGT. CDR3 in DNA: TGTGCCAGCAGTCCCCGCTCGACTAGCAGCACCGGGGAGCTGTTTTTT. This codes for CASSPRSTSSTGELFF.

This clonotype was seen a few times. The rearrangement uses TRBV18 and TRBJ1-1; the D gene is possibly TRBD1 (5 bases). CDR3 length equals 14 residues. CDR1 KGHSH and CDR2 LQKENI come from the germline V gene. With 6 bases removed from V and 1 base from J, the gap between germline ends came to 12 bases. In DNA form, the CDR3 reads TGTGCCAGCTCCCCGGCAGGGAAGAACACTGAAGCTTTCTTT. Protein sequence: CASSPAGKNTEAFF.

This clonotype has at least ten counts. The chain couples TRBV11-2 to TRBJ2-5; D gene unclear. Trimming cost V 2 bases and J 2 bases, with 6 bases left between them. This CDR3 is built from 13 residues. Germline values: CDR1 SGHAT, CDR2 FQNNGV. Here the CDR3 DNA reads TGTGCCAGCAGCTTACGATCTCAAGAGACCCAGTACTTC. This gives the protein CASSLRSQETQYF.

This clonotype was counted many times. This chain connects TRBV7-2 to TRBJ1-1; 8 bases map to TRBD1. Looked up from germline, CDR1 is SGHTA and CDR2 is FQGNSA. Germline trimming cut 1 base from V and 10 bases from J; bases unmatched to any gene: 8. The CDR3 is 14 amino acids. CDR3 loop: CASSLVGQVSGAFF. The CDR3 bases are TGTGCCAGCAGCTTAGTGGGACAGGTCTCCGGAGCTTTCTTT.

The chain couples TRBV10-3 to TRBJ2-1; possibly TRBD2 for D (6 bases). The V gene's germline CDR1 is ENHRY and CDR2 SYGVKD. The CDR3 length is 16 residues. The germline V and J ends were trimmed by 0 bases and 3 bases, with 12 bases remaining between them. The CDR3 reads CAISESTSRLYNEQFF. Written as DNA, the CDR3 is TGTGCCATCAGTGAGTCTACTAGCCGACTCTACAATGAGCAGTTCTTC.

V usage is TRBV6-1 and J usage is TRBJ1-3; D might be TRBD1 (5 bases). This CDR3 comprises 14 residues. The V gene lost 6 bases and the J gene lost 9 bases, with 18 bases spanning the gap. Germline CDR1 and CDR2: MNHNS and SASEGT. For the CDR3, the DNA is TGTGCCAGCAGCGCCGGGACCGCCTCAGTCACCATATATTTT. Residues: CASSAGTASVTIYF.

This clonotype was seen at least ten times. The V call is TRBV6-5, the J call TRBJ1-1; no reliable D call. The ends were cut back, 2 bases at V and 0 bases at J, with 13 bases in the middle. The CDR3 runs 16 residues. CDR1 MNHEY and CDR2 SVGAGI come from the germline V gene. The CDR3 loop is CASSYQEWDLNTEAFF. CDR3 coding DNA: TGTGCCAGCAGTTACCAGGAGTGGGATTTGAACACTGAAGCTTTCTTT.

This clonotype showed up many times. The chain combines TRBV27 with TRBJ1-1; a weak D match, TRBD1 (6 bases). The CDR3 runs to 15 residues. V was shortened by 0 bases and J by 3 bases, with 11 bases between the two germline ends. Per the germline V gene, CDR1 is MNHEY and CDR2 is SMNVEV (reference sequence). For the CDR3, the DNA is TGTGCCAGCAGTTTATCGCGGGACATTTACACTGAAGCTTTCTTT. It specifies CASSLSRDIYTEAFF.

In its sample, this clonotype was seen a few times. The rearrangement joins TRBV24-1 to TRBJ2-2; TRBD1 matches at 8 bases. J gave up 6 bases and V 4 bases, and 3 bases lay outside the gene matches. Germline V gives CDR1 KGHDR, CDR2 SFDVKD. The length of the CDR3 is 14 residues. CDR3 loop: CATSETGVPGELFF. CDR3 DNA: TGTGCCACCAGTGAGACAGGGGTCCCCGGGGAGCTGTTTTTT.

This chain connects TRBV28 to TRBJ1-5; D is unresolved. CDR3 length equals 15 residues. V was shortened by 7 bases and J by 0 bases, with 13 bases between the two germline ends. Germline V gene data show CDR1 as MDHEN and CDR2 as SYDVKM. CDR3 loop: CASKDGTASNQPQHF. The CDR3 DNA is TGTGCCAGCAAGGACGGTACTGCTAGCAATCAGCCCCAGCATTTT.

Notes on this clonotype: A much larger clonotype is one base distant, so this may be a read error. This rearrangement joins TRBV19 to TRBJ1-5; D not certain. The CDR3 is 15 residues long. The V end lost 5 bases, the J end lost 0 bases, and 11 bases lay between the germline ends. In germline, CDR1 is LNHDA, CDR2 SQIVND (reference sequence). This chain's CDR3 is CASSYGPHSNQPQHF. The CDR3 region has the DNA TGTGCCAGTAGTTATGGACCCCATAGCAATCAGCCCCAGCATTTT.

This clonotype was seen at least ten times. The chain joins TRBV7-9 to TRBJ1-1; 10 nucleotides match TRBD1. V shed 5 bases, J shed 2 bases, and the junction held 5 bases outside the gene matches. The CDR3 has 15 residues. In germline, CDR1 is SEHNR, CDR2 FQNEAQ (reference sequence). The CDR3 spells CASSPLTGGNTEAFF. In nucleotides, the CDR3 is TGTGCCAGCAGCCCATTGACAGGGGGCAACACTGAAGCTTTCTTT.

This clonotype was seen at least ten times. CDR3 DNA: TGCAGTGCTAGAGTGGGGGAGGGAAGGGGTGGCTACACCTTC. Amino acid sequence: CSARVGEGRGGYTF. V usage is TRBV20-1 and J usage is TRBJ1-2, with TRBD1 as a possible D gene (5 bases). Germline assignment: CDR1 DFQATT and CDR2 SNEGSKA (reference sequence). The germline V and J ends were trimmed by 1 base and 7 bases, with 16 bases remaining between them. The CDR3 extends over 14 amino acids.

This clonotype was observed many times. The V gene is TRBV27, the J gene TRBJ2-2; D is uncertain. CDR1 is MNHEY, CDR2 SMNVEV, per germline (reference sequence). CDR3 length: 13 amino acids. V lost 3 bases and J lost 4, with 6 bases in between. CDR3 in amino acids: CASSFGVTGELFF. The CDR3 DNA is TGTGCCAGCAGTTTTGGTGTCACCGGGGAGCTGTTTTTT.

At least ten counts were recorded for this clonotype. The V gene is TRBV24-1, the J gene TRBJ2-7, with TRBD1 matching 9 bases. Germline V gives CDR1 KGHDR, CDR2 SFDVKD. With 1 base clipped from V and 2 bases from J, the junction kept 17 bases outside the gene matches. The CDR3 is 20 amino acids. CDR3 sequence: CATSDFLDRGTADLPYEQYF. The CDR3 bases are TGTGCCACCAGTGATTTCCTTGACAGGGGGACCGCTGATCTCCCCTACGAGCAGTACTTC.

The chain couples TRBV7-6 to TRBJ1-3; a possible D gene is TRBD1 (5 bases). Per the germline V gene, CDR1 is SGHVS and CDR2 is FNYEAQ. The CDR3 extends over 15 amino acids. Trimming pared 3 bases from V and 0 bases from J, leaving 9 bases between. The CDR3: CASSFDSLSGNTIYF. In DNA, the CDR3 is TGTGCCAGCAGCTTCGACAGCCTCTCTGGAAACACCATATATTTT. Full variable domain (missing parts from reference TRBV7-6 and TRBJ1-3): GAGVSQSPRYKVTKRGQDVALRCDPISGHVSLYWYRQALGQGPEFLTYFNYEAQQDKSGLPNDRFSAERPEGSISTLTIQRTEQRDSAMYRCASSFDSLSGNTIYFGEGSWLTVV.